This TCR beta chain was sequenced for a study of blood T cell repertoires in COVID-19. At the level of the study: From the United States, Italy and Spain came samples of acute and convalescent COVID-19. T cells, B-cell-depleted T cells, or PBMCs supplied cDNA or gDNA.

The ends were cut back, 5 bases at V and 5 bases at J, with 12 bases in the middle. The length of the CDR3 is 13 residues. Germline assignment: CDR1 SEHNR and CDR2 FQNEAQ (reference sequence). Patients at the Seattle site were enrolled during active infection and followed longitudinally. In the study's own analysis: It was from reference gene primer amplification that nucleated cell counts were estimated. The method was immunoSEQ multiplex PCR; TCRdb's version includes in-frame clones alone and lacks a portion of them. V and J calls and clone size are copied from that table; D and trimming were computed from the DNA. The sample lists 500,000 to 600,000 clones; approximately 91% were seen once.

Sequenced: peripheral blood. The source of this sequence is a woman aged 50 to 65 with COVID-19, enrolled during active disease. J is TRBJ1-1 and V is TRBV7-9; D unclear. The CDR3 sequence is CASSPSRETEAFF. The CDR3, as DNA: TGTGCCAGCAGCCCCTCGAGAGAGACTGAAGCTTTCTTT.